These 20 T cell receptor beta chains were all obtained from the same sample, sequenced in a study of T cells after yellow fever vaccination. TCRdb reprocessed the 5' RACE reads via MiXCR and lists one record per CDR3 protein. The data contain fewer than 150,000 distinct CDR3 sequences, 5.5% to 8% of them seen just once; the ten biggest clones take up around 2.6%. This specimen was CD4+ T cells sorted from PBMCs, taken around 45 days after the first yellow fever vaccination. The receptors come from a man younger than 35 who received the YFV17D yellow fever vaccine.

The chain is built from TRBV3-1 and TRBJ2-1, with TRBD1 as a possible D gene (5 bases). V was trimmed by 2 bases and J by 9 bases, leaving 11 bases between them. The CDR3 covers 13 residues. CDR1 is LGHDT and CDR2 is YNNKEL in the germline V gene (reference sequence). The CDR3 here is CASSQMGQGEQFF. DNA for the CDR3: TGTGCCAGCAGCCAAATGGGGCAGGGTGAGCAGTTCTTC.

There are many counts of this clonotype. J is TRBJ1-1 and V is TRBV11-2; D possibly corresponds to TRBD1 (6 bases). CDR3 length equals 17 residues. Germline values: CDR1 SGHAT, CDR2 FQNNGV. Trimming took off 4 bases at V and 0 bases at J, with 18 bases between the two ends. The CDR3 sequence: CASSSGWGLGVNTEAFF. The CDR3 coding sequence is TGTGCCAGCAGCTCAGGGTGGGGGCTAGGGGTGAACACTGAAGCTTTCTTT.

This clonotype was recorded many times. The gene calls are TRBV9 and TRBJ2-5; 7 nucleotides agree with TRBD1. Looked up from germline, CDR1 is SGDLS and CDR2 is YYNGEE. CDR3 size: 14 residues. V was clipped by 3 bases and J by 5 bases; unmatched bases: 7. The CDR3 here is CASSANRGSETQYF. Here the CDR3 DNA reads TGTGCCAGCAGCGCCAACAGGGGAAGTGAGACCCAGTACTTC. The complete variable domain, with remaining parts taken from reference TRBV9 and TRBJ2-5, reads DSGVTQTPKHLITATGQRVTLRCSPRSGDLSVYWYQQSLDQGLQFLIQYYNGEERAKGNILERFSAQQFPDLHSELNLSSLELGDSALYFCASSANRGSETQYFGPGTRLLVL.

This clonotype was counted at least ten times. The chain couples TRBV7-2 to TRBJ1-3, with 9 bases aligning to TRBD1. The CDR3 is made up of 14 amino acids. CDR1 and CDR2 (germline): SGHTA, FQGNSA. J gave up 6 bases and V 1 base, and 1 base lay outside the gene matches. Here the CDR3 reads CASSLGTGVNTIYF. CDR3 DNA: TGTGCCAGCAGCTTAGGGACAGGGGTAAACACCATATATTTT.

As to this clonotype: A read error may be the cause here, since a much bigger clone is one base away. The V call is TRBV12-3 or TRBV12-4, the J call TRBJ1-2; 11 bases match TRBD1. This CDR3 comprises 17 residues. CDR3 sequence: CACRVLPGQGANYGYTF. As DNA, the CDR3 is TGTGCCTGCAGGGTACTCCCGGGACAGGGGGCTAACTATGGCTACACCTTC.

This clonotype was recorded many times. The DNA of the CDR3 is TGTGCCAGCAGCTTAGACAGGGCCTCCAATGAGCAGTTCTTC. It translates to CASSLDRASNEQFF. V gene TRBV7-2 combines with J gene TRBJ2-1; tentatively, D is TRBD1 (6 bases). The CDR3 has 14 amino acids. CDR1 and CDR2 (germline): SGHTA, FQGNSA. V dropped 1 base and J dropped 6 bases, with 10 bases sitting between them.

This clonotype was detected many times. The chain recombines TRBV3-1 with TRBJ2-3; D might be TRBD2 (5 bases). The CDR3 loop spans 16 amino acids. CDR1 LGHDT and CDR2 YNNKEL come from the germline V gene (reference sequence). Trimming shortened V by 1 base and J by 4 bases, and 15 bases separated the two germline ends. The CDR3 is CASSQGSGVRSDTQYF. The CDR3 DNA is TGTGCCAGCAGCCAAGGATCCGGGGTGCGGTCAGATACGCAGTATTTT.

This clonotype was counted ten times or more. This sequence joins TRBV7-2 and TRBJ2-5; D might be TRBD1 or TRBD2, each matching 5 bases. The CDR3 runs 12 residues. V was clipped by 8 bases and J by 4 bases, with 11 bases between them. CDR1 SGHTA and CDR2 FQGNSA come from the germline V gene. The CDR3 loop is CASHGGIETQYF. As DNA, the CDR3 is TGTGCCAGCCATGGGGGAATAGAGACCCAGTACTTC.

This clonotype was seen a handful of times. The J gene is TRBJ2-6, the V gene TRBV19; D possibly matches TRBD1 or TRBD2 (5 bases each). V lost 4 bases and J lost 0, with 13 bases in between. The CDR3 is made up of 17 amino acids. From germline, CDR1 is LNHDA and CDR2 SQIVND (reference sequence). CDR3 coding DNA: TGTGCCAGTAGTACCCCCCCGGGGCGCTCTGGGGCCAACGTCCTGACTTTC. Its protein is CASSTPPGRSGANVLTF.

This clonotype was seen many times. The chain has TRBV10-3 and TRBJ1-3, with a weak D call TRBD1 (6 bases). Trimming cost V 6 bases and J 4 bases, with 10 bases left between them. Germline CDR1 ENHRY, CDR2 SYGVKD. The CDR3 loop spans 13 amino acids. The CDR3 DNA follows: TGTGCCATCAGACGGACAGACGGAAACACCATATATTTT. It yields the protein CAIRRTDGNTIYF.

This clonotype was found a few times. This sequence joins TRBV29-1 and TRBJ1-1; D is possibly TRBD1 (5 bases). The germline V and J ends were trimmed by 7 bases and 0 bases, with 12 bases remaining between them. The CDR3 is made up of 13 amino acids. Germline CDR1 is SQVTM and CDR2 is ANQGSEA. The CDR3 loop is CSGGAVMNTEAFF. The CDR3 region has the DNA TGCAGCGGTGGGGCGGTTATGAACACTGAAGCTTTCTTT.

This clonotype was seen many times. The J gene is TRBJ2-3, the V gene TRBV4-2; perhaps D is TRBD1 or TRBD2 (6 bases each). Germline V gene data show CDR1 as LGHNA and CDR2 as YNFKEQ. V lost 0 bases to trimming and J lost 3 bases, with 10 bases between them. CDR3 length: 15 amino acids. The CDR3 DNA reads as TGTGCCAGCAGCCAAGATTGGGGGGCGACAGATACGCAGTATTTT. Encoded protein: CASSQDWGATDTQYF.

This clonotype was counted at least ten times. The chain uses TRBV9 and TRBJ1-6, with D unresolved. This CDR3 region has 14 residues. Trimming left V 3 bases short and J 6 bases short, with 10 bases between. Per the germline V gene, CDR1 is SGDLS and CDR2 is YYNGEE. As DNA, the CDR3 is TGTGCCAGCAGCGCCCGGGTCGTTAATTCACCCCTCCACTTT. As protein: CASSARVVNSPLHF.

This clonotype has ten or more counts. J is TRBJ2-1 and V is TRBV19; D not resolved. The CDR3 has 15 residues. V lost 6 bases to trimming and J lost 0 bases, with 12 bases between them. Germline lookup yields CDR1 LNHDA and CDR2 SQIVND (reference sequence). In nucleotides, the CDR3 is TGTGCCAGTAGCTCCGGGTCGAGCTCCTACAATGAGCAGTTCTTC. This encodes CASSSGSSSYNEQFF. Together with reference TRBV19 and TRBJ2-1, the CDR3 gives the full variable domain: DGGITQSPKYLFRKEGQNVTLSCEQNLNHDAMYWYRQDPGQGLRLIYYSQIVNDFQKGDIAEGYSVSREKKESFPLTVTSAQKNPTAFYLCASSSGSSSYNEQFFGPGTRLTVL.

The J gene is TRBJ2-2, the V gene TRBV4-2; 7 positions agree with TRBD1. J was trimmed by 6 bases and V by 4 bases; bases with no gene match: 8. CDR1 and CDR2 from the germline V gene are LGHNA and YNFKEQ. The length of the CDR3 is 15 residues. As DNA, the CDR3 is TGTGCCAGCAGCCGGAGAGACAGGGCAGCCGGGGAGCTGTTTTTT. Its protein product is CASSRRDRAAGELFF.

The sample holds many counts of this clonotype. The CDR3 region is CASSYRENQPQHF. The CDR3 DNA sequence: TGTGCCAGCAGTTATCGCGAGAATCAGCCCCAGCATTTT. The rearrangement joins TRBV12-3 or TRBV12-4 to TRBJ1-5; D not resolved. V lost 4 bases and J lost 4, with 8 bases in between. The CDR3 is 13 residues long.

The chain recombines TRBV5-1 with TRBJ2-5; D call uncertain. The length of the CDR3 is 14 residues. CDR1 SGHRS and CDR2 YFSETQ come from the germline V gene. Trimming took off 6 bases at V and 2 bases at J, with 14 bases between the two ends. CDR3 sequence: CASKLTFQQETQYF. In nucleotides, the CDR3 is TGCGCCAGCAAATTGACGTTCCAACAAGAGACCCAGTACTTC.

With regard to this clonotype: It may be a read error: a sequence one base away is much more abundant. This rearrangement joins TRBV29-1 to TRBJ1-2; 7 positions match TRBD1. The CDR3 length is 11 residues. Germline values: CDR1 SQVTM, CDR2 ANQGSEA. The CDR3 loop reads CSVGVRGGYNF. The CDR3 coding sequence is TGCAGCGTTGGGGTCCGAGGGGGCTACAACTTC.

Ten or more counts support this clonotype. The chain carries TRBV7-2 and TRBJ2-5; no definite D call. Germline V lookup: CDR1 SGHTA, CDR2 FQGNSA. Trimming pared 0 bases from V and 9 bases from J, leaving 8 bases between. This CDR3 is 12 amino acids long. The CDR3 DNA sequence: TGTGCCAGCAGCTTAGCGGGCTCGGCCCAGTACTTC. Amino acid sequence: CASSLAGSAQYF.

V is TRBV20-1 and J is TRBJ1-5; 7 bases line up with TRBD1. V shed 4 bases, J shed 1 base, and the junction held 1 base outside the gene matches. Germline-derived CDR1 and CDR2 are DFQATT and SNEGSKA (reference sequence). The CDR3 length is 13 residues. The CDR3 sequence is CSAIGGSNQPQHF. The CDR3 region has the DNA TGCAGTGCTATAGGGGGCAGCAATCAGCCCCAGCATTTT.